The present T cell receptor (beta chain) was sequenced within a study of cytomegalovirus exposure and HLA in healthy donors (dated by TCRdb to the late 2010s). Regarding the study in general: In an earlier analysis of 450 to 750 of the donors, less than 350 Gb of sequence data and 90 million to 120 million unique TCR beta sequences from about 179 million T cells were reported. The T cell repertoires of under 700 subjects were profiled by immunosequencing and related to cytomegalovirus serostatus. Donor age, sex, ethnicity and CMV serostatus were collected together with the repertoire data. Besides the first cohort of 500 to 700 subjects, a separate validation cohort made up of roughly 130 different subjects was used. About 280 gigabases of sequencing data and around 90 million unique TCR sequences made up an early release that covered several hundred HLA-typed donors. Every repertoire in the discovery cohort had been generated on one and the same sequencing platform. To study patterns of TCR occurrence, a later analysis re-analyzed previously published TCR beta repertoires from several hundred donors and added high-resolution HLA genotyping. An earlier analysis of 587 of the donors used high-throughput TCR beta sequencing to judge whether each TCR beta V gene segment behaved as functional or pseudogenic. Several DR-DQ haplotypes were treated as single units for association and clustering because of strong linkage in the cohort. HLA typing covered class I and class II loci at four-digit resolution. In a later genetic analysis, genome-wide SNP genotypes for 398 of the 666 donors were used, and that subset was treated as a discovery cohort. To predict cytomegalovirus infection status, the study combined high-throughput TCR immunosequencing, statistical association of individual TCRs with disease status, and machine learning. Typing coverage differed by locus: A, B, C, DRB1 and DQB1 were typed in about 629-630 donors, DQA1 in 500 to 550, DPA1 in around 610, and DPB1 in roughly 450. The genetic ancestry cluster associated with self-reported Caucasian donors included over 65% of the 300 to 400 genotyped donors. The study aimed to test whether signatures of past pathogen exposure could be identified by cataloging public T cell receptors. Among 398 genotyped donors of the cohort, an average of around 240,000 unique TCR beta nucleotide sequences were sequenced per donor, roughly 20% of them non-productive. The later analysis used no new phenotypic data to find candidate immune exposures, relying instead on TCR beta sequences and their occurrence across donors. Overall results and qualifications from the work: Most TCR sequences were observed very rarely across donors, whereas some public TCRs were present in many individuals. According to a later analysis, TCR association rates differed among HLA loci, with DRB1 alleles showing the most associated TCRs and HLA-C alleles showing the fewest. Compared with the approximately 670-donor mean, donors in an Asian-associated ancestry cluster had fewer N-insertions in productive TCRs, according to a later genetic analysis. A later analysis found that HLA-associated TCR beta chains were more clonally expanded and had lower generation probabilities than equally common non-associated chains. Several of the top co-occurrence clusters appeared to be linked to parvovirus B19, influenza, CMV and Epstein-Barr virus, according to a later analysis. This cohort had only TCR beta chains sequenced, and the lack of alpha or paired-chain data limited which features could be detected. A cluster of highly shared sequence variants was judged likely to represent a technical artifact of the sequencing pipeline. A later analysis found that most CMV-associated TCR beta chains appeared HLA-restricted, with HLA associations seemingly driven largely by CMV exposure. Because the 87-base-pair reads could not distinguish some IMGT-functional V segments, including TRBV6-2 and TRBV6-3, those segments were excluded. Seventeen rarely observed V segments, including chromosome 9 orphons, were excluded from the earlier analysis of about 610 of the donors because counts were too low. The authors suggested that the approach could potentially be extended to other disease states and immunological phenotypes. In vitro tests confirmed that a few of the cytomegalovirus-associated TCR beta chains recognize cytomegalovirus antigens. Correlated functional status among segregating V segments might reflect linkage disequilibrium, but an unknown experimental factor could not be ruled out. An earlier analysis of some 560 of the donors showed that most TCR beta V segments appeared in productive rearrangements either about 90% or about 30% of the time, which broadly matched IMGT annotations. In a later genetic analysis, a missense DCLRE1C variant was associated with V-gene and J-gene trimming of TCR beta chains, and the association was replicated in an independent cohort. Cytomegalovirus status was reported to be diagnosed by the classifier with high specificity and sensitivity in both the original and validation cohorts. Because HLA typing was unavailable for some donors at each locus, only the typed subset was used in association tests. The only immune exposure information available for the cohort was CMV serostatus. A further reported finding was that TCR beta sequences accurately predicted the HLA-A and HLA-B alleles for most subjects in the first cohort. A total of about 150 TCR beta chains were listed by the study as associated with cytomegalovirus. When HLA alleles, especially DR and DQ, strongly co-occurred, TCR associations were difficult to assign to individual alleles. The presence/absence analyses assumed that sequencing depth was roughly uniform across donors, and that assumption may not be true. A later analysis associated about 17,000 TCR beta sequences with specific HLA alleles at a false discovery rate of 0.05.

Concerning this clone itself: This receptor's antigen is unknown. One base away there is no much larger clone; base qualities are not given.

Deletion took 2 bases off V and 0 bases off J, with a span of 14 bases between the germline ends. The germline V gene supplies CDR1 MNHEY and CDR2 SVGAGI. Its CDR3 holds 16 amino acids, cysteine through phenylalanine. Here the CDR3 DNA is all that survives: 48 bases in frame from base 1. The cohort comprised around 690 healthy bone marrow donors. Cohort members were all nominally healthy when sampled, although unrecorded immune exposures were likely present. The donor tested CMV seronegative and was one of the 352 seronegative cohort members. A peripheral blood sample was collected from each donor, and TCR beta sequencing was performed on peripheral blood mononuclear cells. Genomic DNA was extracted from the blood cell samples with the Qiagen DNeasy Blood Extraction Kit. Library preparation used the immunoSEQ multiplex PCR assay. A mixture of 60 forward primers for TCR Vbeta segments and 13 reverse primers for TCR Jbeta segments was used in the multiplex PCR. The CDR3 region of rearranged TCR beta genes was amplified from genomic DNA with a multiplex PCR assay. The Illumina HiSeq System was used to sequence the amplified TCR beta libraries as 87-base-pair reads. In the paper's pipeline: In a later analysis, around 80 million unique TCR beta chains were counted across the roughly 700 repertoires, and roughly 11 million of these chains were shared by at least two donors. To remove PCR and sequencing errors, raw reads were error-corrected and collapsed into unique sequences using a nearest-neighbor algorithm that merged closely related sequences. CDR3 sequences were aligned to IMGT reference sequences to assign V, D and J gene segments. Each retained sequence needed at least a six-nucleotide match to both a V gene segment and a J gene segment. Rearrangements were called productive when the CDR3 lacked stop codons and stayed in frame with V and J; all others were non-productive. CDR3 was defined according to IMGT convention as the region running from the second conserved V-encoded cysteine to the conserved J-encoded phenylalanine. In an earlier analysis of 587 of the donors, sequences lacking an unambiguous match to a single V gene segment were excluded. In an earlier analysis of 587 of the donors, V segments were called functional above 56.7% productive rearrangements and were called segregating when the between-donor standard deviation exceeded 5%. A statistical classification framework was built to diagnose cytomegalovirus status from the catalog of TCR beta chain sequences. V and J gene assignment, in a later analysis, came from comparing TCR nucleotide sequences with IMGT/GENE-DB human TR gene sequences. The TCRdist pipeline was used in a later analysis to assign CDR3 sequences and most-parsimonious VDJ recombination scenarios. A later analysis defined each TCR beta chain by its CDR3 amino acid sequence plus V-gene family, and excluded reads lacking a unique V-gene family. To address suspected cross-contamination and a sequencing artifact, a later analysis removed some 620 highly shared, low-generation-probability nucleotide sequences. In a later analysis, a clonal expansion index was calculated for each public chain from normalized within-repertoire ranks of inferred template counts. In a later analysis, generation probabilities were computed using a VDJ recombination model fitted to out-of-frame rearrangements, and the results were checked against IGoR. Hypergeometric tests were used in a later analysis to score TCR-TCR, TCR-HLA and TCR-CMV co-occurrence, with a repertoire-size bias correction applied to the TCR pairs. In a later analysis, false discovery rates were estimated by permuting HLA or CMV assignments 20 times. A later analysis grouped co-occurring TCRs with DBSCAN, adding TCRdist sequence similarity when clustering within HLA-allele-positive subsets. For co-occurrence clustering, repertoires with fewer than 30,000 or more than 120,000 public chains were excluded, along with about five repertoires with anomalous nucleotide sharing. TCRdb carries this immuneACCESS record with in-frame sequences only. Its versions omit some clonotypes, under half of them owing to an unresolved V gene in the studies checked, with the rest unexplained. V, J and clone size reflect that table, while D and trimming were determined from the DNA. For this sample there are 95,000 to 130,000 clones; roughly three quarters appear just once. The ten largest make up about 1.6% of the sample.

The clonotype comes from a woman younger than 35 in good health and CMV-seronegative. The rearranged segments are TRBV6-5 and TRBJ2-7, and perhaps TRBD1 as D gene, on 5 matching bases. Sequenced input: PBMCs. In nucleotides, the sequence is TGTGCCAGCAGTTACACCAGGGAAAGGGCCTCCTACGAGCAGTACTTC. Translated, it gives CASSYTRERASYEQYF.